The 24 T cell receptor beta chains given below trace back to one sample, sequenced in a study of blood T cell repertoires in COVID-19. Produced via immunoSEQ multiplex PCR; TCRdb's table is partial and in-frame only. The data contain about 160,000 clones, approximately 79% of them singletons. The sequencing input was peripheral blood. These receptor sequences come from a woman aged 55-75 years with COVID-19, enrolled during active disease.

This clone was recorded a few times. The chain couples TRBV6-5 to TRBJ1-5; D gene ambiguous. Germline V CDR1 and CDR2: MNHEY, SVGAGI. There are 14 residues in the CDR3. Between the trimmed V and J ends, which lost 6 bases and 4 bases, there was a span of 13 bases. CDR3 protein: CASSPGVHNQPQHF. The CDR3, as DNA: TGTGCCAGCAGCCCCGGGGTCCATAATCAGCCCCAGCATTTT.

J is TRBJ1-1 and V is TRBV19, with 7 bases matching TRBD1. Germline CDR1 reads LNHDA; CDR2 reads SQIVND (reference sequence). The CDR3 covers 14 residues. Trimming cost V 4 bases and J 4 bases; bases outside gene matches: 6. CDR3 sequence reads: CASSTQTGSTEAFF. The CDR3 coding sequence is TGTGCCAGTAGTACACAGACAGGGTCCACTGAAGCTTTCTTT.

The chain uses TRBV7-2 and TRBJ2-3, with a tentative D call TRBD2 (6 bases). Trimming left V 4 bases short and J 3 bases short, with 14 bases between. CDR1 and CDR2 from the germline V gene are SGHTA and FQGNSA. The CDR3 spans 15 residues. The CDR3: CASSYNGGATDTQYF. The CDR3, as DNA: TGTGCCAGCAGCTACAACGGCGGGGCGACAGATACGCAGTATTTT.

The V and J genes are TRBV30 and TRBJ2-2; D unresolved. V gave up 2 bases and J gave up 4 bases, with 11 bases separating them. CDR1 is GTSNPN and CDR2 is SVGIG in the germline V gene (reference sequence). The CDR3 contains 14 residues. The CDR3 region is CAWSSGLGTGELFF. CDR3 nucleotides: TGTGCCTGGAGTAGTGGGCTTGGCACCGGGGAGCTGTTTTTT.

The rearrangement links TRBV6-2 or TRBV6-3 to TRBJ2-7; TRBD2 agrees at 13 bases. V was pared by 4 bases and J by 2 bases, with 11 bases of the junction left unmatched. There are 18 residues in the CDR3. Germline V gene sequence: CDR1 MNHEY, CDR2 SVGEGT. The CDR3 nucleotides read TGTGCCAGCAGTTTCCCGACTAGCGGGAGGACCCGAACCTACGAGCAGTACTTC. It specifies CASSFPTSGRTRTYEQYF.

The chain employs TRBV11-3 and TRBJ2-7; perhaps TRBD2 as D (5 bases). There are 12 residues in the CDR3. Trimming shortened V by 3 bases and J by 4 bases, and 7 bases separated the two germline ends. Germline V gene lookup returns CDR1 SGHNT and CDR2 YENEEA. Written as DNA, the CDR3 is TGTGCCAGCAGCTTCGGCGGGTACGAGCAGTACTTC. Translating gives CASSFGGYEQYF.

The chain has TRBV7-2 and TRBJ2-3; 7 bases line up with TRBD1. Trimming cost V 4 bases and J 4 bases; bases outside gene matches: 5. Germline lookup yields CDR1 SGHTA and CDR2 FQGNSA. This CDR3 is 14 amino acids long. The CDR3 DNA reads as TGTGCCAGCAGCTGGCGACAGGGACCAGATACGCAGTATTTT. This sequence encodes CASSWRQGPDTQYF.

The chain is built from TRBV28 and TRBJ1-1, with 9 positions matching TRBD1. CDR1 MDHEN and CDR2 SYDVKM come from the germline V gene. V shed 10 bases and J 1 base; nucleotides not matched to a gene: 13. The CDR3 covers 16 residues. The CDR3 DNA sequence: TGTGCCACCTTCTTGGGGACAGGGTATGGGAACACTGAAGCTTTCTTT. Encoded protein: CATFLGTGYGNTEAFF.

The V call is TRBV13, the J call TRBJ2-7; the match to TRBD2 covers 8 bases. Germline V gene sequence: CDR1 PRHDT, CDR2 FYEKMQ (reference sequence). This CDR3 spans 15 amino acids. J gave up 4 bases and V 4 bases, and 9 bases lay outside the gene matches. The CDR3 reads CASSWVAGPGYEQYF. CDR3 bases: TGTGCCAGCAGCTGGGTAGCGGGACCAGGTTACGAGCAGTACTTC.

The chain employs TRBV3-1 (or the pseudogene TRBV3-2) and TRBJ2-5, with 9 nucleotides matching TRBD1. The CDR3 is 15 amino acids. Germline V CDR1 and CDR2: LGHDT, YNNKEL (reference sequence). Trimming removed 4 bases from V and 5 bases from J; junction bases left unmatched: 8. CDR3 protein: CASSLEGQGTETQYF. Here the CDR3 DNA reads TGTGCCAGCAGCCTTGAAGGACAGGGGACCGAGACCCAGTACTTC.

The chain recombines TRBV11-2 with TRBJ2-5; 10 bases line up with TRBD2. The CDR3 extends over 16 amino acids. Germline V lookup: CDR1 SGHAT, CDR2 FQNNGV. V was clipped by 4 bases and J by 3 bases; unmatched bases: 8. CDR3 coding DNA: TGTGCCAGCAGCTCCCTAGCGGGAGAAAAGAAAGAGACCCAGTACTTC. Translating it yields CASSSLAGEKKETQYF.

The chain combines TRBV13 with TRBJ1-6, with 7 bases fitting TRBD1. The CDR3 consists of 17 residues. CDR1 is PRHDT, CDR2 FYEKMQ, per germline (reference sequence). Trimming cost V 5 bases and J 0 bases; bases outside gene matches: 7. CDR3 coding DNA: TGTGCCAGCAGCCCTCGGACAGGAGGCTCCTATAATTCACCCCTCCACTTT. Protein sequence: CASSPRTGGSYNSPLHF.

The gene calls are TRBV7-6 and TRBJ1-6; 7 nucleotides align to TRBD1. The germline V gene encodes CDR1 SGHVS and CDR2 FNYEAQ. With 2 bases clipped from V and 10 bases from J, the junction kept 8 bases outside the gene matches. The CDR3 extends over 15 amino acids. In DNA, the CDR3 is TGTGCCAGCAGCTTATCTGACAGGGTGGACTCACCCCTCCACTTT. It translates to CASSLSDRVDSPLHF.

The rearrangement links TRBV3-1 (or the pseudogene TRBV3-2) to TRBJ2-1; TRBD2 is a possible D gene (6 bases). This CDR3 region has 16 residues. CDR1 is LGHDT, CDR2 YNNKEL, per germline (reference sequence). With 4 bases removed from V and 5 bases from J, the gap between germline ends came to 18 bases. This CDR3 is CASSPTLGRGNNEQFF. The CDR3 DNA reads TGTGCCAGCAGCCCGACCCTGGGGCGGGGAAACAATGAGCAGTTCTTC.

The rearrangement uses TRBV7-9 and TRBJ1-1; no definite D call. Germline CDR1 is SEHNR and CDR2 is FQNEAQ (reference sequence). The CDR3 totals 14 residues. The ends were cut back, 4 bases at V and 1 base at J, with 10 bases in the middle. This CDR3 is CASSSLAANTEAFF. The DNA for the CDR3 is TGTGCCAGCAGCTCCTTGGCGGCGAACACTGAAGCTTTCTTT. Based on the CDR3 plus reference TRBV7-9 and TRBJ1-1, the full variable domain is DTGVSQNPRHKITKRGQNVTFRCDPISEHNRLYWYRQTLGQGPEFLTYFQNEAQLEKSRLLSDRFSAERPKGSFSTLEIQRTEQGDSAMYLCASSSLAANTEAFFGQGTRLTVV.

V gene TRBV7-9 combines with J gene TRBJ1-2, with 8 nucleotides matching TRBD1. The CDR3 loop spans 13 amino acids. V shed 8 bases and J 7 bases; nucleotides not matched to a gene: 9. Looked up from germline, CDR1 is SEHNR and CDR2 is FQNEAQ (reference sequence). The CDR3 spells CASRSGQGPGYTF. CDR3 in DNA: TGTGCCAGCCGCTCCGGACAGGGACCTGGCTACACCTTC.

The rearrangement links TRBV5-5 to TRBJ2-7; D gene uncertain. V was shortened by 4 bases and J by 3 bases, with 14 bases between the two germline ends. The CDR3 length is 14 residues. Germline assignment: CDR1 SGHKS and CDR2 YYEKEE (reference sequence). The CDR3 sequence is CASSIRVGYYEQYF. The CDR3 DNA reads as TGTGCCAGCAGCATTCGGGTCGGATACTACGAGCAGTACTTC.

The J gene is TRBJ1-5, the V gene TRBV6-6; tentatively, D is TRBD1 (5 bases). CDR1 and CDR2 from the germline V gene are MNHNY and SVGAGI (reference sequence). The CDR3 spans 16 residues. Trimming stripped 0 bases from V and 1 base from J, with 10 bases between. CDR3 residues: CASSYSPRQSNQPQHF. CDR3 nucleotide sequence: TGTGCCAGCAGTTACTCCCCACGACAGAGCAATCAGCCCCAGCATTTT.

V usage is TRBV4-3 and J usage is TRBJ2-1; TRBD2 matches 10 bases. Germline loops: CDR1 LGHNA, CDR2 YSLEER. V shed 0 bases and J 12 bases; nucleotides not matched to a gene: 11. This CDR3 contains 16 residues. In DNA, the CDR3 is TGCGCCAGCAGCCAAGAAGCGCTAGCGGGGGCCCGGGGGCAGTTCTTC. Protein product: CASSQEALAGARGQFF.

J is TRBJ2-3 and V is TRBV9; 12 nucleotides match TRBD2. Per germline, CDR1 SGDLS and CDR2 YYNGEE. The CDR3 sequence is 16 residues long. V trimming: 4 bases; J trimming: 3 bases; junction bases outside the gene matches: 6. CDR3 amino acids: CASSKGLAGQTDTQYF. CDR3 sequence (DNA): TGTGCCAGCAGCAAAGGACTAGCGGGGCAGACAGATACGCAGTATTTT.

J is TRBJ2-1 and V is TRBV6-2 or TRBV6-3; TRBD2 matches at 10 bases. The V segment lost 6 bases and the J segment 0 bases; nucleotides outside the gene matches: 5. This CDR3 contains 16 residues. Germline lookup yields CDR1 MNHEY and CDR2 SVGEGT. CDR3 in DNA: TGTGCCAGCAGCCGCTCTAGCGGGGGCTCCTACAATGAGCAGTTCTTC. Translation gives CASSRSSGGSYNEQFF.

This clone was observed many times. The V call is TRBV7-2, the J call TRBJ2-3; the D gene is possibly TRBD2 (6 bases). CDR3 length: 18 amino acids. The V gene lost 5 bases and the J gene lost 5 bases, with 26 bases spanning the gap. Germline-derived CDR1 and CDR2 are SGHTA and FQGNSA. The CDR3 sequence: CASSEHPSARAAVDTQYF. The CDR3 DNA is TGTGCCAGCAGCGAACACCCTAGCGCGAGGGCAGCGGTAGATACGCAGTATTTT.

This clone showed up just once. Here the CDR3 reads CASTQRARENTGELFF. DNA for the CDR3: TGTGCCAGCACCCAACGTGCCCGGGAGAACACCGGGGAGCTGTTTTTT. The V and J genes are TRBV27 and TRBJ2-2; D possibly corresponds to TRBD2 (5 bases). Germline CDR1 reads MNHEY; CDR2 reads SMNVEV (reference sequence). The CDR3 is 16 residues long. Deletions cut 7 bases from V and 1 base from J, with 16 bases between.

The chain is built from TRBV5-6 and TRBJ1-2; tentatively, D is TRBD1 (5 bases). This CDR3 region has 15 residues. Trimming removed 0 bases at V and 11 bases at J, with 20 bases between. Germline assignment: CDR1 SGHDT and CDR2 YYEEEE. CDR3 loop: CASSLGFLGVPLYTF. For the CDR3, the DNA is TGTGCCAGCAGCTTGGGCTTCCTAGGGGTCCCCCTGTACACCTTC.